The clone carrying this T cell receptor (beta chain) has a handful of counts. This sample was taken from a study of cytomegalovirus exposure and HLA in healthy donors. Germline CDR1 is SQVTM and CDR2 is ANQGSEA. There are 15 residues in the CDR3. Trimming took 6 bases from V and 1 from J; bases not matched to a gene: 8. PCR was performed using 60 Vbeta and 13 Jbeta primers. The repertoire was sequenced with immunoSEQ multiplex PCR; TCRdb's copy has only in-frame clones and lacks some. The sample lists around 210,000 clones, 70% to 85% occurring once. The chain links TRBV29-1 to TRBJ2-5; the match to TRBD2 covers 10 bases. Sequenced material: PBMCs. The sequence came from a man aged 45 to 65 in good health and CMV-seronegative. The CDR3 DNA follows: TGCAGCGTGGGGCCGGGACTAGCGACCCAAGAGACCCAGTACTTC. It codes for CSVGPGLATQETQYF. The full variable domain, completed using reference TRBV29-1 and TRBJ2-5, is SAVISQKPSRDICQRGTSLTIQCQVDSQVTMMFWYRQQPGQSLTLIATANQGSEATYESGFVIDKFPISRPNLTFSTLTVSNMSPEDSSIYLCSVGPGLATQETQYFGPGTRLLVL.